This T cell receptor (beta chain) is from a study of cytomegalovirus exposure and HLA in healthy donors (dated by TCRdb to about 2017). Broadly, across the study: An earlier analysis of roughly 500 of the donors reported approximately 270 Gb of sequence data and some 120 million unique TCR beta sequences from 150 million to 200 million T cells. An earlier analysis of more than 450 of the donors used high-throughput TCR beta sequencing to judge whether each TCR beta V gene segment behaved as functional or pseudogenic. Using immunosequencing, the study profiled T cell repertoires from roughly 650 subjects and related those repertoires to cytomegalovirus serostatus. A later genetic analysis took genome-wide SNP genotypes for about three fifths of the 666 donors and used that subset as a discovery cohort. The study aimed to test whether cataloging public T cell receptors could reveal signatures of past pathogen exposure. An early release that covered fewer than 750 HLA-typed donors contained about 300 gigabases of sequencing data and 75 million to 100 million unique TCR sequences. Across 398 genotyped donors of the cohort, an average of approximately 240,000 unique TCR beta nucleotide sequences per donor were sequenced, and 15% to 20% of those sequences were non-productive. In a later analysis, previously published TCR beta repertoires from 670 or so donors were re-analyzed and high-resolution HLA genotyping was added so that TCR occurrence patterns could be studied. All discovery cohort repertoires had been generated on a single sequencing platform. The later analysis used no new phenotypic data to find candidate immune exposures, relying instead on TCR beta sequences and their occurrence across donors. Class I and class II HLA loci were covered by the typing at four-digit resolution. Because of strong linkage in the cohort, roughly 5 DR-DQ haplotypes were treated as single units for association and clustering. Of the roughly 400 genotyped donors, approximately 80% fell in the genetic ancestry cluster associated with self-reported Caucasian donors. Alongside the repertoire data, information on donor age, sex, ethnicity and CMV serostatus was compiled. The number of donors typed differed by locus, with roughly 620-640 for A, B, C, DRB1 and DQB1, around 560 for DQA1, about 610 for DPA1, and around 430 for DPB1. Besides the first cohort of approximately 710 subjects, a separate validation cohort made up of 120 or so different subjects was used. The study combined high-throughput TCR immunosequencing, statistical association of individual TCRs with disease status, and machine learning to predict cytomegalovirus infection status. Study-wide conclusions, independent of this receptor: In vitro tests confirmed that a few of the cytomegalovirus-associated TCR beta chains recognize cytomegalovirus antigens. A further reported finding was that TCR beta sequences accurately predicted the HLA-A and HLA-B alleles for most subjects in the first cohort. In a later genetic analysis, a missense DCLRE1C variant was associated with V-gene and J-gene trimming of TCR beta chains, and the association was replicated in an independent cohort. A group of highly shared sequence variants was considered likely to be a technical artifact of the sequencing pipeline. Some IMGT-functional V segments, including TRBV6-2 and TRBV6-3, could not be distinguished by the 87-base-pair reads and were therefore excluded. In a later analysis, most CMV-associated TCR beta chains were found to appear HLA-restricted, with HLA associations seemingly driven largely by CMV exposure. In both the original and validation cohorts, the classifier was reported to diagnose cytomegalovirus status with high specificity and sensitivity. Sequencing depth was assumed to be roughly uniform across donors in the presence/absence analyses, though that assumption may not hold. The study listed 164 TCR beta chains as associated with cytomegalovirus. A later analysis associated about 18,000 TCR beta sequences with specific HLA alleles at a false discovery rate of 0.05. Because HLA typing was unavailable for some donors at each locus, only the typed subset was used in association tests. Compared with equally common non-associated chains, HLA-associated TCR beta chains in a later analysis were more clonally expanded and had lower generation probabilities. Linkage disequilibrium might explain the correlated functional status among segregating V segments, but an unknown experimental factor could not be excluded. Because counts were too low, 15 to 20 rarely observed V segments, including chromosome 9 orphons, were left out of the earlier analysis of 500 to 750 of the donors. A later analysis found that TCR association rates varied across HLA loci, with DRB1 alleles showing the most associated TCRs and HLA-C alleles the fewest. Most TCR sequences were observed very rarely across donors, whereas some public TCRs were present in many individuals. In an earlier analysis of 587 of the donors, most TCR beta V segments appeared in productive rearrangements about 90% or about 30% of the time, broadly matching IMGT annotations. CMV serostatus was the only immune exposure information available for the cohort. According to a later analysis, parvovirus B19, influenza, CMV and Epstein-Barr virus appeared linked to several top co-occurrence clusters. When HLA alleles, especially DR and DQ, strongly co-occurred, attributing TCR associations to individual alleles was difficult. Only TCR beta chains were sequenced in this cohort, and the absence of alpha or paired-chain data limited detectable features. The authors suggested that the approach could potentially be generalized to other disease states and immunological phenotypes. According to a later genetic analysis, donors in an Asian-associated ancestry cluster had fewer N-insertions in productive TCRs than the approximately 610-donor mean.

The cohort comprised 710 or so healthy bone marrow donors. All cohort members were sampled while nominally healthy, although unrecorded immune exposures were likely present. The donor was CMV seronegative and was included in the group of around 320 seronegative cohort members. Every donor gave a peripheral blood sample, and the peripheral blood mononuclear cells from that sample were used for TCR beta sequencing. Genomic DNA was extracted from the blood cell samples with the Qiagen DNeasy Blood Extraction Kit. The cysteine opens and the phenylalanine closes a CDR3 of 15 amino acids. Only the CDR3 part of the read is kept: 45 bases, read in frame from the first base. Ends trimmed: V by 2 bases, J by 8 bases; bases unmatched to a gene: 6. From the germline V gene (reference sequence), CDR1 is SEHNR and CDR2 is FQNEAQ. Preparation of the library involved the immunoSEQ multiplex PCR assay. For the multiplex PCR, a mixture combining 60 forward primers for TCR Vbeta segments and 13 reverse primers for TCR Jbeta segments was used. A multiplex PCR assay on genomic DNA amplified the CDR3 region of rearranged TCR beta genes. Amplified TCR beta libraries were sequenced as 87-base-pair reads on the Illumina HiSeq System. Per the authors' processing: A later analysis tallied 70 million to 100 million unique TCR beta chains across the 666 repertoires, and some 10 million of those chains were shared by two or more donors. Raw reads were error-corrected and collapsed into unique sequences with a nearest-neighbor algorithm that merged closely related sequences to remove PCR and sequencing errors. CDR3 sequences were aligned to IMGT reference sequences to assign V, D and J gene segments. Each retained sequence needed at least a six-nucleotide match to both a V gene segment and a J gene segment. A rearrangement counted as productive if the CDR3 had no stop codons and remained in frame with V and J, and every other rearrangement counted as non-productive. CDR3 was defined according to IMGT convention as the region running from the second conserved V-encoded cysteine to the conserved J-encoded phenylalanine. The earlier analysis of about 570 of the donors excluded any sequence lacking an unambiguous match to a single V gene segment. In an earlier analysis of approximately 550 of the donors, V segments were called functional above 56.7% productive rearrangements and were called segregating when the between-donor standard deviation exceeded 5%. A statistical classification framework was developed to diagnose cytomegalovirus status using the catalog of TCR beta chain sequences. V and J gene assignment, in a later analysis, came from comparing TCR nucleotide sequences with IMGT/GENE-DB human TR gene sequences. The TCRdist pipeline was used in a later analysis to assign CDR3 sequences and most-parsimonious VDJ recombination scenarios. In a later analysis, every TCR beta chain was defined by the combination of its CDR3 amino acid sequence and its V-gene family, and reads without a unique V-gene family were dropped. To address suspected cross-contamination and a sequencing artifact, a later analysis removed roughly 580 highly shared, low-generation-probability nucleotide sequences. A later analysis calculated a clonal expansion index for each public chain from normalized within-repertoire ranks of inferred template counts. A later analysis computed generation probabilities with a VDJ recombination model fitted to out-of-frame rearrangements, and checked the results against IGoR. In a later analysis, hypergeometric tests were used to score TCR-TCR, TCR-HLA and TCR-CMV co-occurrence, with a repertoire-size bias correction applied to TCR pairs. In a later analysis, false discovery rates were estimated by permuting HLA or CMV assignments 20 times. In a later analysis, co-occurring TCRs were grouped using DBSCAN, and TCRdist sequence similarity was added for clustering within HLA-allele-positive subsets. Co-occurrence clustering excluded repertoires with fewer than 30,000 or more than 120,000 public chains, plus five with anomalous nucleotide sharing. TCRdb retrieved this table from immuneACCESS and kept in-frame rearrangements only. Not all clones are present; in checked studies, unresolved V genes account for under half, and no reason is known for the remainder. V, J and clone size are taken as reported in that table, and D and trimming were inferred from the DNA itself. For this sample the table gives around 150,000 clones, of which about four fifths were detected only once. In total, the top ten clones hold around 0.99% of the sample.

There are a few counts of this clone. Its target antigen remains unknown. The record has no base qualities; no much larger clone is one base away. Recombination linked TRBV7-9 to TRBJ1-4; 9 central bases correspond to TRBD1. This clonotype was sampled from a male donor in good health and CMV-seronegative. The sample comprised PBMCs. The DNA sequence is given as TGTGCCAGCAGCTTACGACAGGGGGAGTACGAAAAACTGTTTTTT. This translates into CASSLRQGEYEKLFF.